The clone carrying this T cell receptor (beta chain) was recorded a few times. The sample is drawn from a study of control samples from healthy donors and cancer patients. There are 16 residues in the CDR3. The germline CDR1 and CDR2 sequences are SGHRS and YFSETQ. The trim removed 4 bases at V and 3 bases at J, leaving 6 bases unmatched. Some clones are missing from TCRdb's copy, which holds only in-frame ones; the method was immunoSEQ multiplex PCR. Here the sample spans about 140,000 clones, 91% being singletons. The chain couples TRBV5-1 to TRBJ1-6; 8 bases are a match to TRBD1. The sequencing sample was made of blood. This TCR came from a man between 18 and 29 years old in good health. CDR3 amino acids: CASSPGTGNYNSPLHF. The CDR3 nucleotides read TGCGCCAGCAGCCCCGGGACAGGAAACTATAATTCACCCCTCCACTTT.